The T cell receptor (beta chain) described here comes from a study of vaccination and CD4 T cells after COVID-19. Stated treatment: roughly ten-day PBMC culture with coronavirus spike peptide pools or control peptides (ViraFEST assay). Researchers used the Oncomine TCR Beta short-read assay to sequence DNA from cultured CD4+ T cells. TCRdb itself ran the PCR reads through MiXCR, one entry per CDR3 protein. The table shows 15,000 to 20,000 distinct CDR3 sequences, with 70% to 75% occurring only once. This CDR3 region has 14 residues. Germline CDR1 reads SGHNT; CDR2 reads YENEEA. V was trimmed by 1 base and J by 8 bases, leaving 14 bases between them. The table lists this clonotype with a count of one. The antigen remains unidentified.

Sequenced: CD4+ T cells from blood, cultured in vitro. The TCR comes from a human donor who had recovered from COVID-19. The rearrangement joins TRBV11-3 to TRBJ1-1; D gene ambiguous. The CDR3 is CASSLAFPEGEAFF. In DNA form, the CDR3 reads TGTGCCAGCAGCTTAGCGTTCCCCGAGGGCGAAGCTTTCTTT.